These 2 T cell receptor beta chains came from one sample sequenced in a study of blood T cell repertoires in COVID-19. Sequenced by immunoSEQ multiplex PCR; TCRdb stores in-frame clones only, minus some. The sample has approximately 170,000 clones; about 85% are singletons. Sequencing used peripheral blood. These receptors were collected from an elderly man with COVID-19, enrolled during active disease.

The rearrangement links TRBV5-1 to TRBJ1-1; 7 bases match TRBD1. CDR1 and CDR2 from the germline V gene are SGHRS and YFSETQ. With 4 bases clipped from V and 4 bases from J, the junction kept 10 bases outside the gene matches. The CDR3 has 15 amino acids. CDR3 in amino acids: CASSAVQGSITEAFF. The DNA of the CDR3 is TGCGCCAGCAGCGCAGTACAGGGGAGTATCACTGAAGCTTTCTTT.

This chain uses TRBV11-2 with TRBJ2-5; 12 bases fit TRBD1. The CDR3 spans 18 residues. CDR1 and CDR2 from the germline V gene are SGHAT and FQNNGV. V lost 7 bases, J lost 6 bases, and 18 bases stayed unmatched. Here the CDR3 DNA reads TGTGCCAGCACCCCCGGTGATGCCGGGACAGGGGGCTGGAAGACCCAGTACTTC. Translating gives CASTPGDAGTGGWKTQYF.